What follows are 25 T cell receptor beta chains derived from one specimen sequenced in a study of blood T cell repertoires in COVID-19. The protocol was immunoSEQ multiplex PCR, while the TCRdb copy is restricted to in-frame clones and leaves out a portion. The sample has some 90,000 clones; roughly 83% are singletons. Sample: peripheral blood. All receptors come from a human donor in a cohort sampled during active COVID-19.

V gene TRBV4-2 combines with J gene TRBJ1-5; 8 bases fit TRBD1. Germline V gene sequence: CDR1 LGHNA, CDR2 YNFKEQ. This CDR3 region has 16 residues. The V segment lost 3 bases and the J segment 3 bases; nucleotides outside the gene matches: 7. Here the CDR3 DNA reads TGTGCCAGCAGCCACCTAGGACAGGGCCCCAATCAGCCCCAGCATTTT. It encodes CASSHLGQGPNQPQHF.

This chain links TRBV28 with TRBJ1-2, with D possibly TRBD1 on 6 matching bases. Germline CDR1 and CDR2: MDHEN and SYDVKM. Deletions cut 4 bases from V and 6 bases from J, with 12 bases between. The CDR3 loop spans 13 amino acids. The CDR3 reads CASSWGGGDGYTF. The CDR3 DNA sequence: TGTGCCAGCAGTTGGGGGGGCGGGGATGGCTACACCTTC.

This clone was recorded only once. One end of the junction is discordant with germline, which a read error may explain. The chain carries TRBV6-5 and TRBJ2-2; 9 positions agree with TRBD2. CDR1 and CDR2 (germline): MNHEY, SVGAGI. The CDR3 is 14 residues long. The CDR3 sequence is CICGLASDTGELFF. The CDR3 nucleotides are TGCATCTGTGGACTAGCGAGTGACACCGGGGAGCTGTTTTTT.

This clone came up once. CDR3 sequence: CASDRGTGANVLTF. In DNA, the CDR3 is TGTGCCTCCGACAGGGGGACTGGGGCCAACGTCCTGACTTTC. The chain recombines TRBV30 with TRBJ2-6; 9 bases line up with TRBD1. V lost 7 bases, J lost 2 bases, and 3 bases stayed unmatched. CDR3 size: 14 residues. Germline V gives CDR1 GTSNPN, CDR2 SVGIG (reference sequence).

In its sample, this clone was seen a few times. The V and J genes are TRBV4-1 and TRBJ1-5; 9 bases agree with TRBD1. The CDR3 is made up of 16 amino acids. The V and J ends lost 2 bases and 2 bases, in that order; junction bases with no gene match: 4. CDR1 MGHRA and CDR2 YSYEKL come from the germline V gene. CDR3 sequence (DNA): TGCGCCAGCAGCCAAACAGGGGGCTTGGGCAATCAGCCCCAGCATTTT. Translation: CASSQTGGLGNQPQHF.

The V call is TRBV7-2, the J call TRBJ1-5; tentatively, D is TRBD1 (5 bases). V dropped 6 bases and J dropped 5 bases, with 11 bases sitting between them. The CDR3 extends over 13 amino acids. Germline V gene sequence: CDR1 SGHTA, CDR2 FQGNSA. CDR3 sequence (DNA): TGTGCCAGCAGGCAGGGTCGTGATCAGCCCCAGCATTTT. Translated, it gives CASRQGRDQPQHF.

The V and J genes are TRBV21-1 and TRBJ2-3; the table gives TRBD1 as D, unverified against the DNA. TRBV21-1 is termed a pseudogene. The CDR3 totals 16 residues. The CDR3 here is CASSRWMTEPTDTQYF. The CDR3 bases are TGTGCCAGCAGCAGGTGGATGACAGAACCCACAGATACGCAGTATTTT.

This chain links TRBV7-2 with TRBJ1-5; D gene uncertain. There are 16 residues in the CDR3. The germline V gene encodes CDR1 SGHTA and CDR2 FQGNSA. The V and J ends lost 4 bases and 2 bases respectively, with 15 bases between them. DNA for the CDR3: TGTGCCAGCAGCTCTCCAGTGGGCCTCCGCAATCAGCCCCAGCATTTT. Translating gives CASSSPVGLRNQPQHF.

This clone appeared a few times. The chain has TRBV27 and TRBJ1-2; 9 bases align to TRBD1. In germline, CDR1 is MNHEY, CDR2 SMNVEV (reference sequence). The CDR3 consists of 15 residues. V lost 2 bases and J lost 7; bases outside the gene matches: 8. CDR3 DNA sequence: TGTGCCAGCAGTTTAGGTAGCACAGGGGGCTCTGGCTACACCTTC. Translated: CASSLGSTGGSGYTF.

The rearrangement links TRBV30 to TRBJ2-5; 8 bases match TRBD2. The junction had 7 bases not matched to a gene; V was cut back by 3 bases and J by 4 bases. Germline V gives CDR1 GTSNPN, CDR2 SVGIG (reference sequence). This CDR3 has 14 residues. CDR3 in DNA: TGTGCCTGGAGAGGAGCGGGAGAGATAGAGACCCAGTACTTC. It encodes CAWRGAGEIETQYF.

The chain has TRBV7-2 and TRBJ1-5; weak D call: TRBD1 (6 bases). The V gene's germline CDR1 is SGHTA and CDR2 FQGNSA. The germline V and J ends were trimmed by 0 bases and 2 bases, with 14 bases remaining between them. This CDR3 contains 17 residues. CDR3 coding DNA: TGTGCCAGCAGCTTAGCGCTAGGGGGTTCGGGCAATCAGCCCCAGCATTTT. This translates into CASSLALGGSGNQPQHF.

This chain joins TRBV6-5 and TRBJ2-7; TRBD2 matches at 7 bases. The CDR3 covers 14 residues. Germline CDR1 is MNHEY and CDR2 is SVGAGI. Trimming took 1 base from V and 5 from J; bases not matched to a gene: 5. The CDR3 DNA reads TGTGCCAGCAGTTACTTCGGGGGAGGGGACGAGCAGTACTTC. It yields the protein CASSYFGGGDEQYF.

The gene calls are TRBV2 and TRBJ2-3, with unresolved D. CDR1 and CDR2 (germline): SNHLY, FYNNEI. V was shortened by 1 base and J by 5 bases, with 7 bases between the two germline ends. The CDR3 is 13 residues long. CDR3 DNA sequence: TGTGCCAGCAGTGAAGTTGTCTTAGATACGCAGTATTTT. Its translation is CASSEVVLDTQYF.

V gene TRBV6-6 combines with J gene TRBJ2-6; unclear D gene. CDR1 is MNHNY, CDR2 SVGAGI, per germline (reference sequence). This CDR3 spans 15 amino acids. Trimming stripped 10 bases from V and 0 bases from J, with 13 bases between. CDR3 nucleotides: TGTGCCACCAGCCCGAGGAGCTCTGGGGCCAACGTCCTGACTTTC. It specifies CATSPRSSGANVLTF.

The J gene is TRBJ2-3, the V gene TRBV11-3; TRBD1 matches 7 bases. J lost 2 bases, V lost 5 bases, and 4 bases had no gene match. The CDR3 totals 14 residues. Germline V gives CDR1 SGHNT, CDR2 YENEEA. CDR3 in DNA: TGTGCCAGCAGCATCGGACAGGCCACAGATACGCAGTATTTT. The encoded protein is CASSIGQATDTQYF.

This chain connects TRBV5-1 to TRBJ2-7; 9 nucleotides line up with TRBD1. Germline CDR1 and CDR2: SGHRS and YFSETQ. The CDR3 length is 16 residues. Germline trimming cut 4 bases from V and 4 bases from J; bases unmatched to any gene: 12. The CDR3 loop is CASSPGTGITFYEQYF. The CDR3 DNA follows: TGCGCCAGCAGCCCTGGGACAGGGATTACCTTTTACGAGCAGTACTTC.

V is TRBV18 and J is TRBJ1-3, with 9 nucleotides matching TRBD1. Per germline, CDR1 KGHSH and CDR2 LQKENI. J gave up 7 bases and V 2 bases, and 3 bases lay outside the gene matches. CDR3 size: 14 residues. The CDR3 DNA sequence: TGTGCCAGCTCACCAACAGGGGGCGCGAACACCATATATTTT. It is translated as CASSPTGGANTIYF.

The rearrangement joins TRBV5-1 to TRBJ2-3; 7 positions agree with TRBD1. Germline assignment: CDR1 SGHRS and CDR2 YFSETQ. The CDR3 covers 13 residues. Trimming removed 5 bases from V and 3 bases from J; junction bases left unmatched: 3. The CDR3 coding sequence is TGCGCCAGCAGAACAGGGGAAACAGATACGCAGTATTTT. It specifies CASRTGETDTQYF.

The rearrangement joins TRBV9 to TRBJ2-5, with D unclear. Germline V CDR1 and CDR2: SGDLS, YYNGEE. V was trimmed by 1 base and J by 5 bases, leaving 9 bases between them. The CDR3 totals 13 residues. CDR3 protein: CASSVYSSETQYF. CDR3 bases: TGTGCCAGCAGCGTATATAGTTCGGAGACCCAGTACTTC.

The genes are TRBV9 and TRBJ1-4; perhaps TRBD1 as D (6 bases). The germline CDR1 and CDR2 sequences are SGDLS and YYNGEE. The V and J ends lost 0 bases and 3 bases respectively, with 9 bases between them. The CDR3 contains 15 residues. The CDR3: CASSVDQGPNEKLFF. CDR3 nucleotide sequence: TGTGCCAGCAGCGTAGACCAGGGGCCTAATGAAAAACTGTTTTTT.

Only a few counts were recorded for this clone. The chain couples TRBV7-8 to TRBJ1-5; D is possibly TRBD1 (5 bases). There are 14 residues in the CDR3. Germline assignment: CDR1 SGHVS and CDR2 FQNEAQ. V lost 1 base, J lost 6 bases, and 10 bases lay in between. The CDR3 region has the DNA TGTGCCAGCAGCTTAGGTCCAGGGCGTCAGCCCCAGCATTTT. Its translation: CASSLGPGRQPQHF.

The chain couples TRBV6-6 to TRBJ2-5, with D unclear. The germline V gene encodes CDR1 MNHNY and CDR2 SVGAGI (reference sequence). The CDR3 length is 12 residues. The V end lost 5 bases, the J end lost 4 bases, and 8 bases lay between the germline ends. CDR3 sequence (DNA): TGTGCCAGCAGTATAGCTGTAGAGACCCAGTACTTC. Translated, it gives CASSIAVETQYF.

The J gene is TRBJ2-2, the V gene TRBV18, with 9 bases matching TRBD1. Losses at the gene ends were 2 bases for V and 5 bases for J; bases not matched to a gene: 6. CDR3 length: 16 residues. CDR1 and CDR2 from the germline V gene are KGHSH and LQKENI. The CDR3 reads CASSPNPGQGTGELFF. In DNA form, the CDR3 reads TGTGCCAGCTCACCAAATCCGGGACAGGGAACCGGGGAGCTGTTTTTT.

The chain carries TRBV18 and TRBJ1-4; D may be TRBD1 (5 bases). V lost 1 base, J lost 7 bases, and 13 bases lay in between. This CDR3 has 15 residues. Germline lookup yields CDR1 KGHSH and CDR2 LQKENI. CDR3 region: CASSPLGRGGEKLFF. DNA of the CDR3: TGTGCCAGCTCACCACTGGGTCGCGGGGGTGAAAAACTGTTTTTT.

V and J are TRBV3-1 (or the pseudogene TRBV3-2) and TRBJ2-5; the D is unclear. This CDR3 is built from 15 residues. Germline V gene data show CDR1 as LGHDT and CDR2 as YNNKEL (reference sequence). V was shortened by 2 bases and J by 0 bases, with 10 bases between the two germline ends. CDR3 loop: CASSQPTWYQETQYF. The DNA of the CDR3 is TGTGCCAGCAGCCAACCTACTTGGTACCAAGAGACCCAGTACTTC.